The 14 T cell receptor beta chains given below trace back to one sample, sequenced in a study of vaccination effects on CD4 cells after COVID-19. Before sequencing took place, the ViraFEST assay used viral peptide pools to expand antigen-specific CD4+ T cells. Culture lasted about ten days before CD4+ T cell isolation. Vaccine recipients had no previous SARS-CoV-2 infection; their nucleocapsid antibodies were negative. Sequencing used immunoSEQ multiplex PCR; TCRdb keeps in-frame clones, though not all of them. The sample includes approximately 76,000 clones, about 78% of them seen just once. Their cognate antigens are unknown. The material sequenced was CD4+ T cells from PBMCs cultured with SARS-CoV-2 spike peptides, taken before COVID-19 vaccination. All receptors come from a human donor who received a COVID-19 vaccine.

This clone has more than one count but fewer than ten. This rearrangement joins TRBV5-8 to TRBJ1-2; 8 bases map to TRBD1. Germline loops: CDR1 SGHTS, CDR2 YDEGEE. The CDR3 is 16 amino acids. V lost 1 base, J lost 6 bases, and 11 bases stayed unmatched. CDR3 region: CASSLSRAGGSHGYTF. The CDR3, as DNA: TGTGCCAGCAGCTTGTCAAGGGCAGGGGGCTCCCATGGCTACACCTTC.

The V gene is TRBV5-1, the J gene TRBJ2-3, with unresolved D. In germline, CDR1 is SGHRS, CDR2 YFSETQ. This CDR3 comprises 14 residues. Between the trimmed V and J ends, which lost 3 bases and 0 bases, there was a span of 8 bases. CDR3 region: CASSSTTSTDTQYF. DNA for the CDR3: TGCGCCAGCAGCTCAACCACTAGCACAGATACGCAGTATTTT.

The V gene is TRBV5-8, the J gene TRBJ2-5; 9 bases are shared with TRBD1. The CDR3 is made up of 18 amino acids. Germline values: CDR1 SGHTS, CDR2 YDEGEE. The V segment lost 4 bases and the J segment 1 base; nucleotides outside the gene matches: 14. CDR3 region: CASSPGRQTGGSQETQYF. The CDR3 DNA follows: TGTGCCAGCAGCCCGGGAAGGCAGACAGGGGGGAGCCAAGAGACCCAGTACTTC. The full variable domain, completed using reference TRBV5-8 and TRBJ2-5, is EAGVTQSPTHLIKTRGQQATLRCSPISGHTSVYWYQQALGLGLQFLLWYDEGEERNRGNFPPRFSGRQFPNYSSELNVNALELEDSALYLCASSPGRQTGGSQETQYFGPGTRLLVL.

The chain employs TRBV18 and TRBJ1-2; the D gene is possibly TRBD1 (5 bases). From germline, CDR1 is KGHSH and CDR2 LQKENI. V was trimmed by 3 bases and J by 3 bases, leaving 14 bases between them. This CDR3 has 15 residues. The CDR3 DNA is TGTGCCAGCTCACCGCGGCGGGGCGCCGACTATGGCTACACCTTC. Its translation is CASSPRRGADYGYTF. The full variable domain, with the rest looked up from reference TRBV18 and TRBJ1-2, is NAGVMQNPRHLVRRRGQEARLRCSPMKGHSHVYWYRQLPEEGLKFMVYLQKENIIDESGMPKERFSAEFPKEGPSILRIQQVVRGDSAAYFCASSPRRGADYGYTFGSGTRLTVV.

The genes are TRBV28 and TRBJ2-2; D ambiguous. Germline V gene lookup returns CDR1 MDHEN and CDR2 SYDVKM. This CDR3 is 16 amino acids long. V lost 3 bases to trimming and J lost 1 base, with 12 bases between them. The CDR3 protein is CASSLGKGLNTGELFF. In nucleotides, the CDR3 is TGTGCCAGCAGTTTGGGGAAGGGCTTGAACACCGGGGAGCTGTTTTTT.

The chain is built from TRBV19 and TRBJ2-5, with a tentative D call TRBD1 (6 bases). The CDR3 totals 13 residues. Looked up from germline, CDR1 is LNHDA and CDR2 is SQIVND (reference sequence). Trimming left V 11 bases short and J 1 base short, with 14 bases between. The CDR3 nucleotides are TGTGCCGCGAGCAGGGGACCCCAAGAGACCCAGTACTTC. This sequence encodes CAASRGPQETQYF. Looking up the rest from reference TRBV19 and TRBJ2-5 gives the full variable domain: DGGITQSPKYLFRKEGQNVTLSCEQNLNHDAMYWYRQDPGQGLRLIYYSQIVNDFQKGDIAEGYSVSREKKESFPLTVTSAQKNPTAFYLCAASRGPQETQYFGPGTRLLVL.

The genes are TRBV11-2 and TRBJ2-7, with 9 bases that match TRBD2. The junction had 8 bases not matched to a gene; V was cut back by 0 bases and J by 5 bases. Per germline, CDR1 SGHAT and CDR2 FQNNGV. This CDR3 comprises 16 residues. Here the CDR3 reads CASSLDRLAGRNEQYV. DNA of the CDR3: TGTGCCAGCAGCTTAGATAGGCTAGCGGGAAGGAACGAGCAGTACGTC.

In this sample, this clone turned up a few times. The chain employs TRBV30 and TRBJ1-1; unclear D gene. This CDR3 comprises 13 residues. Germline CDR1 is GTSNPN and CDR2 is SVGIG (reference sequence). Trimming took off 3 bases at V and 1 base at J, with 9 bases between the two ends. The CDR3 reads CAWSLGRNTEAFF. For the CDR3, the DNA is TGTGCCTGGAGCCTCGGCAGGAACACTGAAGCTTTCTTT.

V and J are TRBV7-9 and TRBJ1-2; D not certain. The germline V gene has CDR1 SEHNR and CDR2 FQNEAQ (reference sequence). Deletions cut 0 bases from V and 4 bases from J, with 12 bases between. CDR3 length: 15 amino acids. Written as DNA, the CDR3 is TGTGCCAGCAGCTTAGCGTCAAGCGTCCTCTATGGCTACACCTTC. Translating gives CASSLASSVLYGYTF.

The V gene is TRBV9, the J gene TRBJ2-2, with 10 bases fitting TRBD1. Per germline, CDR1 SGDLS and CDR2 YYNGEE. The CDR3 length is 15 residues. Trimming cost V 3 bases and J 4 bases; bases outside gene matches: 3. The CDR3 nucleotides are TGTGCCAGCAGCGCCCGACAGGGGGCCACCGGGGAGCTGTTTTTT. Its protein product is CASSARQGATGELFF.

This rearrangement joins TRBV12-5 to TRBJ1-1; TRBD1 is a possible D gene (5 bases). V was shortened by 5 bases and J by 1 base, with 26 bases between the two germline ends. The germline gives CDR1 LGHNT, CDR2 FRNRAP. The CDR3 runs 19 residues. CDR3 in amino acids: CASGRTPGTDFTPNTEAFF. CDR3 nucleotide sequence: TGTGCTAGTGGTCGAACCCCCGGGACGGATTTCACCCCGAACACTGAAGCTTTCTTT.

This clone has more than one count but fewer than ten. This rearrangement joins TRBV12-3 or TRBV12-4 to TRBJ2-1; D may be TRBD2 (5 bases). The CDR3 contains 12 residues. V gave up 10 bases and J gave up 7 bases, with 14 bases separating them. The CDR3 loop is CATQTQRNEQFF. For the CDR3, the DNA is TGTGCCACCCAAACCCAGCGGAATGAGCAGTTCTTC.

The rearrangement joins TRBV5-1 to TRBJ1-5, with a tentative D call TRBD1 (5 bases). Germline lookup yields CDR1 SGHRS and CDR2 YFSETQ. The CDR3 covers 15 residues. Trimming took 1 base from V and 3 from J, leaving 11 bases between them. CDR3 in DNA: TGCGCCAGCAGCTTGTTAGGGGCCCTCAATCAGCCCCAGCATTTT. As protein: CASSLLGALNQPQHF.

The CDR3 DNA sequence: TGCGCCAGCAGCTCCTCCGGGACAGGGGCTGAGGGCCAGTACTTC. Translation: CASSSSGTGAEGQYF. This chain links TRBV5-1 with TRBJ2-5, with 10 bases lining up with TRBD1. The trim removed 3 bases at V and 10 bases at J, leaving 12 bases unmatched. The CDR3 extends over 15 amino acids. Germline CDR1 reads SGHRS; CDR2 reads YFSETQ.